This T cell receptor beta chain is from a study of blood T cell repertoires in COVID-19. CDR3 length: 17 residues. V dropped 0 bases and J dropped 1; count of bases not matched to a gene: 2. Germline V gene data show CDR1 as SGHDT and CDR2 as YYEEEE. How the authors handled the data: The assay estimated nucleated cells by amplifying reference gene primers. Repertoires were generated with immunoSEQ multiplex PCR, while TCRdb's copy carries only in-frame clones and drops some. V, J and clone size are those of that table, while D and trimming were read from the DNA. The sample includes about 130,000 clones, around 85% seen only once; the top ten take around 4%.

Material for sequencing was peripheral blood. V is TRBV5-6 and J is TRBJ2-5, with 14 nucleotides matching TRBD2. The TCR was taken from a human donor in a cohort sampled during active COVID-19. For the CDR3, the DNA is TGTGCCAGCAGCTTGGGACTAGCGGGGGGGAGCCAAGAGACCCAGTACTTC. It specifies CASSLGLAGGSQETQYF.